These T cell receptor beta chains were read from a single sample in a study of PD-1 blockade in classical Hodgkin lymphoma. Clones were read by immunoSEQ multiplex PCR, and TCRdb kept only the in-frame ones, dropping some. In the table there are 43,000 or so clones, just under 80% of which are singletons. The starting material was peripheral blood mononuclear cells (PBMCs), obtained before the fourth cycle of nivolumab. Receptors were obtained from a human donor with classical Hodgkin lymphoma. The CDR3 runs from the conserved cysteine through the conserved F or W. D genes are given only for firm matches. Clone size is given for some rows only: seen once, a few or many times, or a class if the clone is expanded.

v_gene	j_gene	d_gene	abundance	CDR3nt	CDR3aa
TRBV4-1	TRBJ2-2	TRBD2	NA	TGCGCCAGCAGCCAAGATTTATTCGGACTAGCGTTCACCGGGGAGCTGTTTTTT	CASSQDLFGLAFTGELFF
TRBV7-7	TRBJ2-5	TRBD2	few	TGTGCTAGCAGCTTAGGGCTAGCGGGGGGAGAGACCCAGTACTTC	CASSLGLAGGETQYF
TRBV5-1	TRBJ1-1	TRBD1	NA	TGCGCCAGCAGCTTAGGGACAGGGGGTGAAGCTTTCTTT	CASSLGTGGEAFF
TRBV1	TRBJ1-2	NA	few	TGCACCAGCAGCCAAGAAGGGGTTGGCTACACCTTC	CTSSQEGVGYTF
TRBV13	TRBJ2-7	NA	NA	TGTGCCAGCAGCTTAGTCCCCAGGGGAGGGTACGAGCAGTACTTC	CASSLVPRGGYEQYF
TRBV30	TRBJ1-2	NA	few	TGTGCCTGCGAGCCCCCGGGTAACTATGGCTACACCTTC	CACEPPGNYGYTF
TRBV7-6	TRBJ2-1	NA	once	TGTGCCAGCAGCTTAACCAATGAGCAGTTCTTC	CASSLTNEQFF
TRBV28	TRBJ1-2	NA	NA	TGTGCCAGCAGTTTCCTCCCACCACGGGGGGCGATCGATGGCTACACCTTC	CASSFLPPRGAIDGYTF
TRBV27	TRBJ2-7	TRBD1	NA	TGTGCCAGCAGTTTACAGGGGGCTAACTACGAGCAGTACTTC	CASSLQGANYEQYF
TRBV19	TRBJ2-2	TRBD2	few	TGTGCCAGCACCGGGACTAGCGGGGTAATAACCGGGGAGCTGTTTTTT	CASTGTSGVITGELFF
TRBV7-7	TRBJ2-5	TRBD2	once	TGTGCCAGCAGCCCGGGACTAGCGGGGGCGCAAGAGACCCAGTACTTC	CASSPGLAGAQETQYF
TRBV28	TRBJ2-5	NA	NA	TGTGCCAGCGAGGGCTTCCAAGAGACCCAGTACTTC	CASEGFQETQYF
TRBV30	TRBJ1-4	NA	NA	TGTGCCTGGAGTGACGGGGTTGAAGAAAAACTGTTTTTT	CAWSDGVEEKLFF
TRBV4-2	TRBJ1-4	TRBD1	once	TGTGCCAGCAGCGGACAGGTTGAATGGGAAAAACTGTTTTTT	CASSGQVEWEKLFF
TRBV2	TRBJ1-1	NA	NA	TGTGCCAGCAGTGCCAGGATGGGGACTGAAGCTTTCTTT	CASSARMGTEAFF
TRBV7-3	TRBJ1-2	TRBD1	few	TGTGCCAGCAGCTCGGGACAGGGGGACTATGGCTACACCTTC	CASSSGQGDYGYTF
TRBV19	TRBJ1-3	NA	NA	TGTGCCAGTAGCCTACAGGTGTCCTCTGGAAACACCATATATTTT	CASSLQVSSGNTIYF
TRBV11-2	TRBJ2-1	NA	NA	TGTGCCAGCAGCTTAGTTAGTGGAACAGTGGAGTACAATGAGCAGTTCTTC	CASSLVSGTVEYNEQFF
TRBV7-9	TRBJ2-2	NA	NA	TGTGCCAGCGACCGCAGCCGCACCGGGGAGCTGTTTTTT	CASDRSRTGELFF
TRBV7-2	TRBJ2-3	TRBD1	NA	TGTGCCAGCAGCTTTCCGGGACAGGGGGCGGCAGATACGCAGTATTTT	CASSFPGQGAADTQYF
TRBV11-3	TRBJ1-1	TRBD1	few	TGTGCCAGCAGCACACCCGGGACAGGGGCCACTGAAGCTTTCTTT	CASSTPGTGATEAFF
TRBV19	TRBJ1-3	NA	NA	TGTGCCAGTAGTACACCCCCAGAACAAGGAAACACCATATATTTT	CASSTPPEQGNTIYF
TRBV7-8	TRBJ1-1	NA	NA	TGTGCCAGCAGCTTAATGGGGGCAGACACTGAAGCTTTCTTT	CASSLMGADTEAFF
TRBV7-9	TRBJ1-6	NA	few	TGTGCCAGCAGCAAACAAGCCTATAATTCACCCCTCCACTTT	CASSKQAYNSPLHF
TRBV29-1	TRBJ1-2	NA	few	TGCAGTCTGGGAGGGGGCTATGGCTACACCTTC	CSLGGGYGYTF
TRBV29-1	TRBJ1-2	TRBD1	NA	TGCAGCGTTTTTATCTCCGGGACAGGGGGTTCCTATGGCTACACCTTC	CSVFISGTGGSYGYTF
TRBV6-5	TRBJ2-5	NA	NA	TGTGCCAGCAGTTACACCCAGACATCACAAGAGACCCAGTACTTC	CASSYTQTSQETQYF
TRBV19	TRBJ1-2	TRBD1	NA	TGTGCCAGTAGTGAGATGGGACAGGGGGCGAACTATGGCTACACCTTC	CASSEMGQGANYGYTF
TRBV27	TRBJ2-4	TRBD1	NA	TGTGCCAGCAGCCCTCATCCGGGACAGGGGTCCAAAAACATTCAGTACTTC	CASSPHPGQGSKNIQYF
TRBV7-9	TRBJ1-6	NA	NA	TGTGCCAGCAGCTTGGGCGGACCCTATAATTCACCCCTCCACTTT	CASSLGGPYNSPLHF
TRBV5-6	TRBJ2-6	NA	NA	TGTGCCAGCAGCCCCTTGGTCTCTGGGGCCAACGTCCTGACTTTC	CASSPLVSGANVLTF
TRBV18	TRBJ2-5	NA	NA	TGTGCCAGCTCACCTGGGGTCCAAGAGACCCAGTACTTC	CASSPGVQETQYF
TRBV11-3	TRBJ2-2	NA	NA	TGTGCCAGCAGCTTAAACACCGGGGAGCTGTTTTTT	CASSLNTGELFF
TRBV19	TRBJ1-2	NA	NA	TGTGCCAGTAGTATACGAGGTTCTTTCGGCAACTATGGCTACACCTTC	CASSIRGSFGNYGYTF
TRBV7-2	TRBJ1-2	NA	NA	TGTGCCAGCAGCCCGAGGGTTAACTATGGCTACACCTTC	CASSPRVNYGYTF
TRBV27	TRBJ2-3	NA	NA	TGTGCCAGCAGTTATATGACAGGCACAGATACGCAGTATTTT	CASSYMTGTDTQYF
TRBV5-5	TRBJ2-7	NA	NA	TGTGCCAGCAGGTCCGGGACGGCCTACGAGCAGTACTTC	CASRSGTAYEQYF
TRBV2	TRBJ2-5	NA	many	TGTGCCAGCAGTCCTGAATACGGGGAGACCCAGTACTTC	CASSPEYGETQYF
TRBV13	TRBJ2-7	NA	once	TGTGCCAGCAGGGGGAGTTCCGGAGGCTACGAGCAGTACTTC	CASRGSSGGYEQYF
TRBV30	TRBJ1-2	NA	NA	TGTGCCTGGAGTGTAAATAGGGCAGAATCAGGCTACACCTTC	CAWSVNRAESGYTF
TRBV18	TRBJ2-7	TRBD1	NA	TGTGCCAGCTCCCGGACAGGGGGATCCGAGCAGTACTTC	CASSRTGGSEQYF
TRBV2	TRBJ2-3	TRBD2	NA	TGTGCCAGCAGTGCGGGGGGGCAAAATACGCAGTATTTT	CASSAGGQNTQYF
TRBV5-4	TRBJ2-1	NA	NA	TGTGCCAGCAGCACCGGGCAGAGGGGCGAGCAGTTCTTC	CASSTGQRGEQFF
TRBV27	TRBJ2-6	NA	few	TGTGCCAGCAGTTCGGGACGGAGCTCTGGGGCCAACGTCCTGACTTTC	CASSSGRSSGANVLTF
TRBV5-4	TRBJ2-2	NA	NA	TGTGCCAGCAGCTTGGAGGGTCCCGGGGAGCTGTTTTTT	CASSLEGPGELFF
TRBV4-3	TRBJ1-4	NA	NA	TGCGCCAGCAGCCAAGATACAGGGAATAATGAAAAACTGTTTTTT	CASSQDTGNNEKLFF
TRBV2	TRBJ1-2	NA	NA	TGTGCCAGCAGTCCCGGCACAGCAAGAGTGGGGTATGGCTACACCTTC	CASSPGTARVGYGYTF
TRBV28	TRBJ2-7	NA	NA	TGTGCCAGCAGTTTCTCCTCTTTCGGGCAGTACTTC	CASSFSSFGQYF